These T cell receptor beta chains were read from a single sample in a study of blood T cell repertoires in COVID-19. The method was immunoSEQ multiplex PCR; TCRdb's version includes in-frame clones alone and lacks a portion of them. The table lists about 90,000 clones, 80% to 85% of them singletons. Sequenced sample: peripheral blood. The receptors come from a man aged 60 to 75 with acute or convalescent COVID-19. Both conserved end residues are trimmed from each CDR3.

CDR3 length	J gene	V gene	CDR3 protein
9	TRBJ1-1	TRBV12-3/TRBV12-4	ASSFGTEAF
14	TRBJ2-3	TRBV5-4	ASSSGQATSTDTQY
13	TRBJ1-1	TRBV27	ASSLRSRGGTEAF
13	TRBJ1-1	TRBV6-5	ASSYSLRGYDEAF
13	TRBJ1-3	TRBV18	ASSQGADEGNTIY
11	TRBJ1-2	TRBV2	ASRRTGQHGYT
14	TRBJ1-3	TRBV21-1	ASSKVEATSGNTIY
14	TRBJ2-2	TRBV5-4	ASSLVVGESTGELF
17	TRBJ2-6	TRBV7-8	ASSFRPPRTGSGANVLT
12	TRBJ2-2	TRBV3-1/TRBV3-2	ASSQQGATGELF
8	TRBJ1-1	TRBV29-1	SVAQGGAF
11	TRBJ1-2	TRBV13	ASSLIGGDGYT
11	TRBJ2-5	TRBV6-2/TRBV6-3	ASSYSGTPLQY
13	TRBJ2-3	TRBV9	ASSSGQGFSDTQY
11	TRBJ2-1	TRBV6-5	ASSLWGENEQF
13	TRBJ1-3	TRBV6-5	ASRRDRSSGNTIY
13	TRBJ1-2	TRBV11-2	ASSFPFDRGYGYT
13	TRBJ1-5	TRBV7-2	ASSLGSLGGQPQH
12	TRBJ1-1	TRBV6-1	ASSEREGRTEAF
12	TRBJ1-2	TRBV19	ASARTASMDGYT
14	TRBJ1-1	TRBV30	AWRNKGGRPNTEAF
11	TRBJ1-2	TRBV6-5	ASRQDSINGYT